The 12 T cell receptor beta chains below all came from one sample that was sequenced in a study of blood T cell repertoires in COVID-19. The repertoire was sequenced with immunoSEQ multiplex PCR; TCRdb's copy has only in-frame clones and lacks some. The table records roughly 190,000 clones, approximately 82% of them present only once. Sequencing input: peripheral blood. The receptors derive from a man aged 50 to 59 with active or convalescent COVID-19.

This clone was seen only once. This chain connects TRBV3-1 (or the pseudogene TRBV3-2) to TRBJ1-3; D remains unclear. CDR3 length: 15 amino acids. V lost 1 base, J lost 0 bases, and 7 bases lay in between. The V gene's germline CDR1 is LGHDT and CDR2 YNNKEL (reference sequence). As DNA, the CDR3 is TGTGCCAGCAGCCAAGGCTCAGACTCTGGAAACACCATATATTTT. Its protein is CASSQGSDSGNTIYF.

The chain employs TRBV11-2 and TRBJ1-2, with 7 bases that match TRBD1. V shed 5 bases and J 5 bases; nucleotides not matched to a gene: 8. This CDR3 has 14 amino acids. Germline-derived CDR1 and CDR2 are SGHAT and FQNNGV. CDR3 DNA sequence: TGTGCCAGCAGCCCCGGGACAGCGTCATATGGCTACACCTTC. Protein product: CASSPGTASYGYTF.

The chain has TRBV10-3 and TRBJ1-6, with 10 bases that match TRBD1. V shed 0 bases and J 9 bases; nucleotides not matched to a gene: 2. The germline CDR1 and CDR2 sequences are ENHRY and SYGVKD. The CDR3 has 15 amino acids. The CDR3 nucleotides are TGTGCCATCAGTGAGTCGACAGGGGGCGGTTCACCCCTCCACTTT. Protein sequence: CAISESTGGGSPLHF.

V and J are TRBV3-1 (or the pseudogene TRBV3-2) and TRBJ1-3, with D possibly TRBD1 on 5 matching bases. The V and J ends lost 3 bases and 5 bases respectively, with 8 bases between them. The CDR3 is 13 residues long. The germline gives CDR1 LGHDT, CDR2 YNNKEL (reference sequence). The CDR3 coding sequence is TGTGCCAGCAGCCATGACAGAAGAAACACCATATATTTT. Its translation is CASSHDRRNTIYF.

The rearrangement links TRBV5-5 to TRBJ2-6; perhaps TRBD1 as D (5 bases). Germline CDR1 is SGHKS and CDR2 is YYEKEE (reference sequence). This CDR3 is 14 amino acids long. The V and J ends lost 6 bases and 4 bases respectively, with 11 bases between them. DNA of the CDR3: TGTGCCAGCACCCCAGGGCCCGGGGCCAACGTCCTGACTTTC. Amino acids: CASTPGPGANVLTF. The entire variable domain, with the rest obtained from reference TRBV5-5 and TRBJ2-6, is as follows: DAGVTQSPTHLIKTRGQQVTLRCSPISGHKSVSWYQQVLGQGPQFIFQYYEKEERGRGNFPDRFSARQFPNYSSELNVNALLLGDSALYLCASTPGPGANVLTFGAGSRLTVL.

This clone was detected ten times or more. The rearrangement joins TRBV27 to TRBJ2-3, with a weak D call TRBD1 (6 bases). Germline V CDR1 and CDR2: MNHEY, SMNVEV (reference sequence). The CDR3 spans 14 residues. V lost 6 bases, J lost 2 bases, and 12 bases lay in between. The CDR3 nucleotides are TGTGCCAGCAGGCACAGGGCGGACACAGATACGCAGTATTTT. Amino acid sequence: CASRHRADTDTQYF.

The CDR3 nucleotides are TGTGCCAGCAGGCGCCAGGAAGACAGACCTTATAGCAATCAGCCCCAGCATTTT. Translation: CASRRQEDRPYSNQPQHF. V and J are TRBV2 and TRBJ1-5; the D gene is possibly TRBD1 (5 bases). Per germline, CDR1 SNHLY and CDR2 FYNNEI. The V end lost 6 bases, the J end lost 0 bases, and 21 bases lay between the germline ends. This CDR3 is built from 18 residues.

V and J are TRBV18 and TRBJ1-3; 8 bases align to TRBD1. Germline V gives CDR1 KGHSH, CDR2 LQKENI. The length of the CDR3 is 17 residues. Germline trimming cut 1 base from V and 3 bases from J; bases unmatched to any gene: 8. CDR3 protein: CASSPQRQGSSGNTIYF. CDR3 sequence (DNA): TGTGCCAGCTCACCACAGAGACAGGGGAGTAGTGGAAACACCATATATTTT.

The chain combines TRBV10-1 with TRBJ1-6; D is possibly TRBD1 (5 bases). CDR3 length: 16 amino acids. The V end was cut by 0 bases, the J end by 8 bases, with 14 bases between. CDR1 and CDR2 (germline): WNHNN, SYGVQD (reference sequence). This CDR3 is CASSESVDGGDSPLHF. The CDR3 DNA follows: TGCGCCAGCAGTGAGTCGGTGGACGGGGGGGATTCACCCCTCCACTTT.

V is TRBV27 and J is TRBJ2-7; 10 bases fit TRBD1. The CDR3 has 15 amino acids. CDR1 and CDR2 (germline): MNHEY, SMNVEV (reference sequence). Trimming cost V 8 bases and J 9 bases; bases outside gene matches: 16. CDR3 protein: CASRPPGTGAPRQYF. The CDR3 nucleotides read TGTGCCAGCCGTCCCCCCGGGACAGGGGCCCCTCGGCAGTACTTC.

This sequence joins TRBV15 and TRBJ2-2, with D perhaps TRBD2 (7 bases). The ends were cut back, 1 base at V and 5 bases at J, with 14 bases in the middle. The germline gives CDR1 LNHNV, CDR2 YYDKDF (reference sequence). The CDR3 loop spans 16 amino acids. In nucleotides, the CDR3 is TGTGCCACCAGCAGAGTACGGGGGGCGTGGACCGGGGAGCTGTTTTTT. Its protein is CATSRVRGAWTGELFF.

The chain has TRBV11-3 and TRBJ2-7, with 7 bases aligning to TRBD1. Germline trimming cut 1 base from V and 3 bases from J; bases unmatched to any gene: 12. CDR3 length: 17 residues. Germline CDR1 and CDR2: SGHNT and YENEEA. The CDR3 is CASSLVGRDRVDYEQYF. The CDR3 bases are TGTGCCAGCAGCTTAGTAGGCCGGGACAGAGTAGACTACGAGCAGTACTTC.